The 28 T cell receptor beta chains listed next were all sequenced from one sample in a study of blood T cell repertoires in COVID-19. Profiled with immunoSEQ multiplex PCR; TCRdb holds only in-frame clones, not every one. In the table there are about 100,000 clones, roughly 82% of which are singletons. Sequenced input: peripheral blood. The receptors were gathered from a man in his sixties with acute or convalescent COVID-19.

This clone was observed a handful of times. The chain uses TRBV6-1 and TRBJ1-1; D possibly corresponds to TRBD1 (6 bases). The germline V gene encodes CDR1 MNHNS and CDR2 SASEGT. This CDR3 spans 13 amino acids. Trimming removed 2 bases at V and 10 bases at J, with 14 bases between. The CDR3 nucleotides are TGTGCCAGCAGTGAAACAGGGTTCCGGAGAGCTTTCTTT. Protein sequence: CASSETGFRRAFF.

On this clone: The sample contains more than one DNA sequence encoding this CDR3. The gene calls are TRBV19 and TRBJ1-1; a weak D match, TRBD1 (6 bases). CDR3 length: 12 amino acids. Looked up from germline, CDR1 is LNHDA and CDR2 is SQIVND (reference sequence). The V gene lost 4 bases and the J gene lost 4 bases, with 7 bases spanning the gap. As DNA, the CDR3 is TGTGCCAGTAGTACCAGGGGCACTGAAGCTTTCTTT. Its translation: CASSTRGTEAFF.

This clone appeared once. The chain couples TRBV5-1 to TRBJ1-2, with TRBD1 identical over 7 bases. Germline V lookup: CDR1 SGHRS, CDR2 YFSETQ. CDR3 length: 17 amino acids. Trimming cost V 3 bases and J 3 bases; bases outside gene matches: 14. CDR3 coding DNA: TGCGCCAGCAGCTCGACAGGACAGGCCCACAACTACTATGGCTACACCTTC. Encoded protein: CASSSTGQAHNYYGYTF.

The V and J genes are TRBV24-1 and TRBJ2-5; possibly TRBD2 for D (5 bases). V dropped 4 bases and J dropped 0 bases, with 11 bases sitting between them. From germline, CDR1 is KGHDR and CDR2 SFDVKD. The CDR3 is 15 amino acids. The CDR3 DNA is TGTGCCACCAGTGACAGGACTGCGTACCAAGAGACCCAGTACTTC. As protein: CATSDRTAYQETQYF.

The chain uses TRBV11-2 and TRBJ2-7, with 14 bases matching TRBD2. Germline V gene data show CDR1 as SGHAT and CDR2 as FQNNGV. The CDR3 covers 14 residues. The V gene end was trimmed by 5 bases and the J gene end by 6 bases; junction bases not matched to a gene: 3. The chain's CDR3 is CASSPGLAGVEQYV. CDR3 nucleotide sequence: TGTGCCAGCAGCCCGGGACTAGCGGGGGTCGAGCAGTACGTC.

This chain links TRBV25-1 with TRBJ2-6; 11 nucleotides agree with TRBD1. The CDR3 is 17 residues long. Trimming took 4 bases from V and 0 from J; bases not matched to a gene: 2. CDR1 is MGHDK and CDR2 is SYGVNS in the germline V gene. The CDR3 sequence: CASSGDRGISGANVLTF. CDR3 coding DNA: TGTGCCAGCAGTGGGGACAGGGGGATCTCTGGGGCCAACGTCCTGACTTTC.

This clone occurred a few times. The rearrangement links TRBV6-1 to TRBJ1-3; D is ambiguous. CDR1 is MNHNS and CDR2 is SASEGT in the germline V gene. CDR3 length: 15 amino acids. Trimming removed 7 bases at V and 4 bases at J, with 17 bases between. Here the CDR3 reads CASTVPRVSGNTIYF. DNA of the CDR3: TGTGCCAGCACCGTACCGAGGGTATCGGGAAACACCATATATTTT.

V gene TRBV6-5 combines with J gene TRBJ1-4, with a possible D match to TRBD1 (6 bases). The V gene's germline CDR1 is MNHEY and CDR2 SVGAGI. The CDR3 has 13 amino acids. The ends were cut back, 6 bases at V and 9 bases at J, with 14 bases in the middle. CDR3 in amino acids: CASRDMDRQKLFF. In DNA, the CDR3 is TGTGCCAGCAGGGATATGGACAGACAAAAACTGTTTTTT.

V and J are TRBV27 and TRBJ2-3, with D possibly TRBD2 on 5 matching bases. Germline lookup yields CDR1 MNHEY and CDR2 SMNVEV (reference sequence). CDR3 length equals 15 residues. V dropped 5 bases and J dropped 1 base, with 13 bases sitting between them. The CDR3, as DNA: TGTGCCAGCAGTAGGAGACTACGCGGCACAGATACGCAGTATTTT. Protein sequence: CASSRRLRGTDTQYF.

Written as DNA, the CDR3 is TGTGCCAGCAGTTGGGGTAGGGCTAGCGGGGAGCAGTACGTC. Translation: CASSWGRASGEQYV. The chain is built from TRBV6-5 and TRBJ2-7, with 8 bases lining up with TRBD2. This CDR3 contains 14 residues. V gave up 4 bases and J gave up 7 bases; unmatched junction bases: 9. Germline V gene sequence: CDR1 MNHEY, CDR2 SVGAGI.

The chain carries TRBV24-1 and TRBJ2-2; D not certain. V gave up 1 base and J gave up 4 bases, with 9 bases separating them. This CDR3 region has 15 residues. Germline V gives CDR1 KGHDR, CDR2 SFDVKD. The CDR3 here is CATSDFGKPTGELFF. CDR3 DNA sequence: TGTGCCACCAGTGATTTTGGCAAACCCACCGGGGAGCTGTTTTTT.

The chain joins TRBV20-1 to TRBJ2-3, with 9 bases matching TRBD2. Germline V gene data show CDR1 as DFQATT and CDR2 as SNEGSKA (reference sequence). V lost 5 bases to trimming and J lost 11 bases; unmatched junction nucleotides: 5. This CDR3 spans 11 amino acids. CDR3 sequence reads: CSADIAGVQYF. Here the CDR3 DNA reads TGCAGTGCTGACATAGCGGGAGTGCAGTATTTT.

The CDR3 coding sequence is TGCGCCAGCAGCCAAGTAGGTAGCGGGAGGACCGGGGAGCTGTTTTTT. This gives the protein CASSQVGSGRTGELFF. J is TRBJ2-2 and V is TRBV4-1; 10 nucleotides agree with TRBD2. After removal of 1 base from V and 5 bases from J, the junction contained 4 bases not matched to a gene. Germline values: CDR1 MGHRA, CDR2 YSYEKL. The CDR3 has 16 amino acids.

The chain carries TRBV11-2 and TRBJ2-5; 10 positions agree with TRBD1. V lost 4 bases and J lost 5; bases outside the gene matches: 10. Germline V lookup: CDR1 SGHAT, CDR2 FQNNGV. CDR3 size: 16 residues. In DNA, the CDR3 is TGTGCCAGCAGCTATGGACAGGGGGATACACGGGAGACCCAGTACTTC. This sequence encodes CASSYGQGDTRETQYF. The entire variable domain, with the rest obtained from reference TRBV11-2 and TRBJ2-5, is as follows: EAGVAQSPRYKIIEKRQSVAFWCNPISGHATLYWYQQILGQGPKLLIQFQNNGVVDDSQLPKDRFSAERLKGVDSTLKIQPAKLEDSAVYLCASSYGQGDTRETQYFGPGTRLLVL.

The CDR3 is CASSLGLTDRIETQYF. DNA of the CDR3: TGTGCCAGCAGCTTGGGTCTGACCGACAGGATAGAGACCCAGTACTTC. The chain combines TRBV5-5 with TRBJ2-5; possibly TRBD1 for D (6 bases). The ends were cut back, 0 bases at V and 4 bases at J, with 16 bases in the middle. The CDR3 totals 16 residues. Germline-derived CDR1 and CDR2 are SGHKS and YYEKEE (reference sequence).

The V call is TRBV5-6, the J call TRBJ2-7; possibly TRBD2 for D (5 bases). Germline V lookup: CDR1 SGHDT, CDR2 YYEEEE. Trimming removed 3 bases from V and 7 bases from J, with 14 bases in between. This CDR3 spans 13 amino acids. The CDR3 loop is CASSYGVAGEQYF. The CDR3 DNA is TGTGCCAGCAGCTACGGGGTTGCTGGAGAGCAGTACTTC. Filled out from reference TRBV5-6 and TRBJ2-7, the complete variable domain reads DAGVTQSPTHLIKTRGQQVTLRCSPKSGHDTVSWYQQALGQGPQFIFQYYEEEERQRGNFPDRFSGHQFPNYSSELNVNALLLGDSALYLCASSYGVAGEQYFGPGTRLTVT.

In its sample, this clone was seen a few times. This chain connects TRBV19 to TRBJ1-1; 12 nucleotides align to TRBD1. J was trimmed by 5 bases and V by 8 bases; bases with no gene match: 9. Germline-derived CDR1 and CDR2 are LNHDA and SQIVND (reference sequence). The CDR3 is 15 residues long. CDR3 amino acids: CASPPGQGAITEAFF. CDR3 sequence (DNA): TGTGCCAGTCCACCGGGACAGGGGGCGATTACTGAAGCTTTCTTT.

The chain joins TRBV19 to TRBJ2-5; TRBD1 might be the D (5 bases). This CDR3 spans 14 amino acids. The V gene's germline CDR1 is LNHDA and CDR2 SQIVND (reference sequence). Trimming stripped 3 bases from V and 2 bases from J, with 10 bases between. The CDR3 DNA reads as TGTGCCAGTAGTATTATTCAGGGACAAGAGACCCAGTACTTC. Protein: CASSIIQGQETQYF.

V and J are TRBV19 and TRBJ2-5; TRBD2 might be the D (5 bases). The CDR3 has 13 amino acids. V was shortened by 5 bases and J by 2 bases, with 9 bases between the two germline ends. Per germline, CDR1 LNHDA and CDR2 SQIVND (reference sequence). The CDR3 is CASSSSGQETQYF. CDR3 sequence (DNA): TGTGCCAGTAGTTCCTCGGGACAAGAGACCCAGTACTTC.

The rearrangement links TRBV9 to TRBJ2-1, with 9 nucleotides matching TRBD1. The CDR3 covers 14 residues. Germline V gene sequence: CDR1 SGDLS, CDR2 YYNGEE. Germline trimming cut 4 bases from V and 16 bases from J; bases unmatched to any gene: 15. The CDR3 bases are TGTGCCAGCAGCCCCCGAGGGCGGACAGGGGATCCTTTCTTC. Protein product: CASSPRGRTGDPFF.

The CDR3 protein is CASSTPSTDTQYF. Written as DNA, the CDR3 is TGTGCCAGCAGCACACCTAGCACAGATACGCAGTATTTT. V is TRBV11-2 and J is TRBJ2-3; the D is unclear. The CDR3 spans 13 residues. V gave up 5 bases and J gave up 0 bases, with 6 bases separating them. In germline, CDR1 is SGHAT, CDR2 FQNNGV. Variable domain in full (rest from reference TRBV11-2 and TRBJ2-3): EAGVAQSPRYKIIEKRQSVAFWCNPISGHATLYWYQQILGQGPKLLIQFQNNGVVDDSQLPKDRFSAERLKGVDSTLKIQPAKLEDSAVYLCASSTPSTDTQYFGPGTRLTVL.

The chain combines TRBV7-9 with TRBJ2-7; tentative D call: TRBD1 (6 bases). Germline CDR1 SEHNR, CDR2 FQNEAQ (reference sequence). The CDR3 consists of 13 residues. Trimming removed 4 bases from V and 7 bases from J, with 14 bases in between. The CDR3 DNA reads as TGTGCCAGCAGCTCCCCGACAGGCTGGGAGCAGTACTTC. Its translation: CASSSPTGWEQYF.

V and J are TRBV11-3 and TRBJ2-1; D ambiguous. Per the germline V gene, CDR1 is SGHNT and CDR2 is YENEEA. The CDR3 has 15 amino acids. The V end was cut by 2 bases, the J end by 7 bases, with 15 bases between. The CDR3 nucleotides are TGTGCCAGCAGCTTATCGGCTCCGTCGGAGAATGAGCAGTTCTTC. This gives the protein CASSLSAPSENEQFF.

V is TRBV24-1 and J is TRBJ2-5, with a possible D match to TRBD2 (6 bases). The CDR3 has 15 residues. Germline assignment: CDR1 KGHDR and CDR2 SFDVKD. With 5 bases removed from V and 2 bases from J, the gap between germline ends came to 14 bases. This CDR3 reads CATSARLAVQETQYF. The CDR3 DNA is TGTGCCACCAGTGCCCGCTTAGCGGTGCAAGAGACCCAGTACTTC.

This sequence joins TRBV27 and TRBJ2-7, with TRBD1 matching 7 bases. This CDR3 is built from 15 residues. V gave up 5 bases and J gave up 0 bases; unmatched junction bases: 7. The germline V gene has CDR1 MNHEY and CDR2 SMNVEV (reference sequence). The CDR3 DNA is TGTGCCAGCAGTGACAGGGTCGAAAGCTCCTACGAGCAGTACTTC. The encoded protein is CASSDRVESSYEQYF.

The chain joins TRBV7-8 to TRBJ2-7; 10 bases line up with TRBD2. The V segment lost 5 bases and the J segment 3 bases; nucleotides outside the gene matches: 7. This CDR3 comprises 15 residues. Germline V gene lookup returns CDR1 SGHVS and CDR2 FQNEAQ. The chain's CDR3 is CASSPLLAGLYEQYF. The CDR3, as DNA: TGTGCCAGCAGCCCTTTACTAGCGGGGCTCTACGAGCAGTACTTC.

The V gene is TRBV11-2, the J gene TRBJ2-7; TRBD1 matches 7 bases. The J call may be faulty, since TRBJ2-1 better matches the DNA end. The CDR3 is 15 residues long. Germline CDR1 and CDR2: SGHAT and FQNNGV. DNA of the CDR3: TGTGCCAGCAGCTTTCGAGTCCAACAGGGGAGTGAGCAGTTCTTC. It specifies CASSFRVQQGSEQFF.

This chain uses TRBV9 with TRBJ1-4; D remains ambiguous. V shed 0 bases and J shed 7 bases, with 16 bases lying between them. CDR3 length: 16 amino acids. CDR1 is SGDLS and CDR2 is YYNGEE in the germline V gene. The CDR3 loop reads CASSVGRNSRSEKLFF. The CDR3 bases are TGTGCCAGCAGCGTAGGACGCAACAGTCGAAGTGAAAAACTGTTTTTT.